The 27 T cell receptor beta chains listed next were all sequenced from one sample in a study of blood T cell repertoires in COVID-19. TCRdb keeps only in-frame clones here, not all; method: immunoSEQ multiplex PCR. The sample has about 300,000 clones, around 88% seen once. The sample comprised peripheral blood. The receptor set was obtained from a man between 40 and 49 years old with acute or convalescent COVID-19.

V gene TRBV5-1 combines with J gene TRBJ2-1; D is undetermined. V shed 2 bases and J shed 10 bases, with 7 bases lying between them. The CDR3 loop spans 11 amino acids. From germline, CDR1 is SGHRS and CDR2 YFSETQ. This CDR3 reads CASSFSVEQFF. In DNA form, the CDR3 reads TGCGCCAGCAGCTTCTCCGTCGAGCAGTTCTTC.

This clone appeared a single time. The V and J genes are TRBV3-1 (or the pseudogene TRBV3-2) and TRBJ1-1, with 7 bases matching TRBD1. CDR1 is LGHDT and CDR2 is YNNKEL in the germline V gene (reference sequence). This CDR3 has 15 amino acids. After removal of 3 bases from V and 3 bases from J, the junction contained 7 bases not matched to a gene. The CDR3 region is CASSHRRGEYTEAFF. The CDR3 nucleotides are TGTGCCAGCAGCCACCGCAGGGGGGAATACACTGAAGCTTTCTTT.

The chain couples TRBV24-1 to TRBJ2-4; D remains ambiguous. Germline CDR1 KGHDR, CDR2 SFDVKD. The CDR3 sequence is 15 residues long. Trimming left V 4 bases short and J 0 bases short, with 9 bases between. The CDR3 loop reads CATSDSQLAKNIQYF. CDR3 nucleotide sequence: TGTGCCACCAGTGACTCACAGTTAGCCAAAAACATTCAGTACTTC.

This clone was seen just once. This chain uses TRBV6-4 with TRBJ1-1; D not certain. Germline V gene data show CDR1 as MRHNA and CDR2 as SNTAGT. CDR3 length: 15 residues. V was clipped by 6 bases and J by 0 bases, with 14 bases between them. The CDR3, as DNA: TGTGCCAGCAGATACAAGTCGGAGATGAACACTGAAGCTTTCTTT. The encoded protein is CASRYKSEMNTEAFF.

The chain combines TRBV13 with TRBJ1-6; 12 nucleotides line up with TRBD1. This CDR3 is 16 amino acids long. Per the germline V gene, CDR1 is PRHDT and CDR2 is FYEKMQ (reference sequence). Trimming removed 5 bases from V and 8 bases from J; junction bases left unmatched: 7. The CDR3 DNA is TGTGCCAGCAGCCCTGGGACAGGGGGCCATGATTCACCCCTCCACTTT. Translated: CASSPGTGGHDSPLHF.

The V call is TRBV27, the J call TRBJ1-2, with 9 bases lining up with TRBD1. CDR1 and CDR2 (germline): MNHEY, SMNVEV (reference sequence). V lost 4 bases and J lost 6; bases outside the gene matches: 9. This CDR3 contains 15 residues. This CDR3 reads CASSSLQGAPHGYTF. The CDR3 DNA follows: TGTGCCAGCAGTTCCCTACAGGGGGCGCCCCATGGCTACACCTTC.

The rearrangement uses TRBV18 and TRBJ1-5; D not resolved. Germline assignment: CDR1 KGHSH and CDR2 LQKENI. The length of the CDR3 is 13 residues. The V gene lost 5 bases and the J gene lost 8 bases, with 13 bases spanning the gap. The CDR3 region is CASSYGLGEPQHF. CDR3 nucleotides: TGTGCCAGCTCATACGGACTTGGGGAGCCCCAGCATTTT.

The chain recombines TRBV10-2 with TRBJ2-7; 7 bases line up with TRBD1. The J segment lost 3 bases and the V segment lost 5 bases, leaving 1 base of the junction unmatched. This CDR3 is built from 12 residues. Per germline, CDR1 WSHSY and CDR2 SAAADI. CDR3 sequence (DNA): TGCGCCAGCAGTCGGGACAGCTACGAGCAGTACTTC. Amino acids: CASSRDSYEQYF.

The chain joins TRBV5-8 to TRBJ1-1; 8 nucleotides match TRBD1. CDR1 and CDR2 from the germline V gene are SGHTS and YDEGEE. The CDR3 loop spans 16 amino acids. With 3 bases clipped from V and 1 base from J, the junction kept 8 bases outside the gene matches. CDR3 bases: TGTGCCAGCAGCTATGACAGGGGAAGGGGGAACACTGAAGCTTTCTTT. Encoded protein: CASSYDRGRGNTEAFF. Drawing the rest from reference TRBV5-8 and TRBJ1-1, the complete variable domain is EAGVTQSPTHLIKTRGQQATLRCSPISGHTSVYWYQQALGLGLQFLLWYDEGEERNRGNFPPRFSGRQFPNYSSELNVNALELEDSALYLCASSYDRGRGNTEAFFGQGTRLTVV.

This rearrangement joins TRBV10-3 to TRBJ1-2, with D possibly TRBD1 on 5 matching bases. Germline assignment: CDR1 ENHRY and CDR2 SYGVKD. V was cut by 4 bases and J by 3 bases, with 6 bases left in between. This CDR3 is 12 amino acids long. The CDR3 here is CAISGQYYGYTF. As DNA, the CDR3 is TGTGCCATCAGTGGACAGTACTATGGCTACACCTTC.

The chain uses TRBV3-1 (or the pseudogene TRBV3-2) and TRBJ1-6; no clear D gene. The CDR3 is 17 residues long. Deletions cut 1 base from V and 6 bases from J, with 16 bases between. CDR1 and CDR2 (germline): LGHDT, YNNKEL (reference sequence). DNA of the CDR3: TGTGCCAGCAGCCAAGTCTCGGGGTCGGCAGTTAATTCACCCCTCCACTTT. Translating gives CASSQVSGSAVNSPLHF.

CDR3 DNA sequence: TGTGCTAGTGGTTCAACGACAGGGGGCACTGAAGCTTTCTTT. Translated: CASGSTTGGTEAFF. This chain links TRBV12-5 with TRBJ1-1, with 9 positions matching TRBD1. The CDR3 sequence is 14 residues long. The V gene's germline CDR1 is LGHNT and CDR2 FRNRAP. V shed 4 bases and J 4 bases; nucleotides not matched to a gene: 4.

This clone came up a few times. The rearrangement uses TRBV5-1 and TRBJ2-2, with 9 bases matching TRBD1. J was trimmed by 6 bases and V by 3 bases; bases with no gene match: 6. There are 15 residues in the CDR3. Germline assignment: CDR1 SGHRS and CDR2 YFSETQ. As DNA, the CDR3 is TGCGCCAGCAGCTGGACAGGGGTGGTGGCCGGGGAGCTGTTTTTT. Protein sequence: CASSWTGVVAGELFF.

This clone was picked up one time. V usage is TRBV6-5 and J usage is TRBJ2-2; D might be TRBD2 (6 bases). The CDR3 contains 15 residues. V was shortened by 6 bases and J by 3 bases, with 14 bases between the two germline ends. Germline CDR1 reads MNHEY; CDR2 reads SVGAGI. As DNA, the CDR3 is TGTGCCAGCAGCTCGACTAGTGCTGACACCGGGGAGCTGTTTTTT. It translates to CASSSTSADTGELFF.

This chain connects TRBV11-2 to TRBJ2-1; TRBD2 matches 10 bases. The CDR3 is made up of 16 amino acids. Germline assignment: CDR1 SGHAT and CDR2 FQNNGV. V gave up 0 bases and J gave up 6 bases; unmatched junction bases: 5. CDR3 region: CASSLEAGGPGNEQFF. The CDR3 DNA follows: TGTGCCAGCAGCTTAGAAGCGGGGGGGCCGGGCAATGAGCAGTTCTTC.

The chain joins TRBV7-3 to TRBJ2-1, with 7 bases that match TRBD2. The trim removed 0 bases at V and 9 bases at J, leaving 2 bases unmatched. Germline assignment: CDR1 SGHTA and CDR2 FQGTGA. The CDR3 totals 13 residues. The CDR3 region is CASSLTGRAEQFF. The CDR3 bases are TGTGCCAGCAGCTTAACGGGGAGGGCTGAGCAGTTCTTC.

This chain links TRBV5-1 with TRBJ1-5; D might be TRBD1 (6 bases). The CDR3 consists of 15 residues. The V end lost 2 bases, the J end lost 6 bases, and 15 bases lay between the germline ends. The germline CDR1 and CDR2 sequences are SGHRS and YFSETQ. The chain's CDR3 is CASSLGGVIGQPQHF. CDR3 DNA sequence: TGCGCCAGCAGCTTAGGGGGGGTAATAGGTCAGCCCCAGCATTTT.

This clone was recorded once. The CDR3, as DNA: TGTGCCAGCAGGGAGTTCTTGTGGGAGCCCCAGCATTTT. Amino acids: CASREFLWEPQHF. The rearrangement joins TRBV2 to TRBJ1-5; D is undetermined. V was pared by 6 bases and J by 8 bases, with 14 bases between. The CDR3 totals 13 residues. Germline V gene lookup returns CDR1 SNHLY and CDR2 FYNNEI.

This clone was detected only a few times. The chain carries TRBV9 and TRBJ1-6; D is perhaps TRBD1 (5 bases). V gave up 3 bases and J gave up 0 bases, with 13 bases separating them. The CDR3 spans 17 residues. Germline V gene data show CDR1 as SGDLS and CDR2 as YYNGEE. Here the CDR3 reads CASSEQGSSSYNSPLHF. The CDR3 region has the DNA TGTGCCAGCAGCGAGCAGGGATCGAGCTCCTATAATTCACCCCTCCACTTT.

The genes are TRBV5-4 and TRBJ1-5; no firm D call. V lost 0 bases and J lost 6, with 7 bases in between. The V gene's germline CDR1 is SGHNT and CDR2 YYREEE (reference sequence). The CDR3 is 13 amino acids. Here the CDR3 DNA reads TGTGCCAGCAGCTTGGGCCCGGGTCAGCCCCAGCATTTT. This sequence encodes CASSLGPGQPQHF.

The V gene is TRBV12-5, the J gene TRBJ2-1; 8 bases align to TRBD1. Per germline, CDR1 LGHNT and CDR2 FRNRAP. V shed 5 bases and J 5 bases; nucleotides not matched to a gene: 8. The CDR3 runs to 15 residues. The CDR3 DNA sequence: TGTGCTAGTGGTGTGACAGGGGCGGAAAACAATGAGCAGTTCTTC. It yields the protein CASGVTGAENNEQFF.

This chain connects TRBV5-1 to TRBJ2-2, with D uncertain. Germline assignment: CDR1 SGHRS and CDR2 YFSETQ. V lost 4 bases to trimming and J lost 5 bases, with 9 bases between them. The CDR3 has 13 residues. Here the CDR3 DNA reads TGCGCCAGCAGCGCGGATGTTACCGGGGAGCTGTTTTTT. It yields the protein CASSADVTGELFF. The full variable domain, rest sourced from reference TRBV5-1 and TRBJ2-2, is KAGVTQTPRYLIKTRGQQVTLSCSPISGHRSVSWYQQTPGQGLQFLFEYFSETQRNKGNFPGRFSGRQFSNSRSEMNVSTLELGDSALYLCASSADVTGELFFGEGSRLTVL.

V usage is TRBV11-2 and J usage is TRBJ2-2; D not resolved. CDR1 and CDR2 (germline): SGHAT, FQNNGV. The CDR3 has 14 amino acids. The V gene lost 3 bases and the J gene lost 1 base, with 6 bases spanning the gap. In DNA, the CDR3 is TGTGCCAGCAGCTTTGGAGTGAACACCGGGGAGCTGTTTTTT. Amino acid sequence: CASSFGVNTGELFF.

The rearrangement joins TRBV30 to TRBJ1-2; the D is unclear. The CDR3 has 13 amino acids. V dropped 5 bases and J dropped 8 bases, with 18 bases sitting between them. Germline V gene lookup returns CDR1 GTSNPN and CDR2 SVGIG (reference sequence). The CDR3 region has the DNA TGTGCCTGGGAGGCGGGAGGAGTATTAGGCTACACCTTC. Protein sequence: CAWEAGGVLGYTF.

The CDR3 DNA reads as TGTGCCAGCAGTCCTTGGGGAGTGAGTACGCAGTATTTT. Its translation is CASSPWGVSTQYF. The genes are TRBV12-3 or TRBV12-4 and TRBJ2-3; possibly TRBD2 for D (5 bases). V was cut by 5 bases and J by 8 bases, with 14 bases left in between. This CDR3 comprises 13 residues.

There are a few counts of this clone. This sequence joins TRBV10-3 and TRBJ1-2; 8 positions match TRBD1. From germline, CDR1 is ENHRY and CDR2 SYGVKD. The CDR3 totals 15 residues. V was pared by 8 bases and J by 5 bases, with 13 bases of the junction left unmatched. CDR3 bases: TGTGCCATCCGACACTCACAGGGGGGGGAGTATGGCTACACCTTC. Its protein product is CAIRHSQGGEYGYTF.

Concerning this clone itself: Other DNA sequences of this sample code for an identical CDR3. The chain has TRBV3-1 (or the pseudogene TRBV3-2) and TRBJ1-1; no clear D. This CDR3 is 13 amino acids long. From germline, CDR1 is LGHDT and CDR2 YNNKEL (reference sequence). V lost 4 bases and J lost 1, with 7 bases in between. The CDR3 loop reads CASSPRGNTEAFF. The DNA for the CDR3 is TGTGCCAGCAGCCCACGGGGGAACACTGAAGCTTTCTTT.